This record covers a single T cell receptor (beta chain). Its antigen is currently unknown. The CDR3 has 15 amino acids. Germline V gene lookup returns CDR1 SGHTA and CDR2 FQGNSA. These data belong to a study of cytomegalovirus exposure and HLA in healthy donors. Study as a whole: A preliminary data release comprised around 90 million unique TCRs obtained from HLA-typed donors. Study outcomes and limitations: The authors later linked a missense DCLRE1C variant to TCR beta V- and J-gene trimming. Beyond CMV serostatus, there was no information to go on about immune exposure. Fewer N-insertions than the roughly 700-donor mean were reportedly shown by an Asian-associated ancestry cluster in a later analysis.

Primers: 60 Vbeta forward and 13 Jbeta reverse. The table came from immunoSEQ multiplex PCR; TCRdb's copy has only in-frame clones and leaves some out. This table lists under 200,000 clones. Sequences were obtained from PBMCs. The J gene is TRBJ2-5, the V gene TRBV7-2, with D unclear. The DNA end is more similar to TRBJ2-7, so the J call may be wrong. The clonotype was recovered from a young man in good health and CMV-seronegative. CDR3 region: CASSSSSARSYEQYF. CDR3 nucleotides: TGTGCCAGCAGCTCGTCTTCCGCCCGCTCCTACGAGCAGTACTTC.